This is a list of T cell receptor beta chains from one sample in a study of HIV-infected children after antiretroviral therapy interruption. TCRdb analysed the 3' RACE reads with MiXCR anew, one entry per CDR3 protein. The sample comprises fewer than 100,000 distinct CDR3 sequences, under 8% of which are singletons, and about 1.1% rests with the top ten. Sequencing used CD45RA+ CD4+ T cells from PBMCs, pooled from several time points, obtained from a donor given antiretroviral therapy, either interrupted or continuous. These receptors came from a pool of human donors with HIV. Each CDR3 is given without its conserved first and last residue.

v_gene	j_gene	CDR3aa
TRBV7-9	TRBJ2-2	ASSPTGQGFTGELF
TRBV6-5	TRBJ1-2	ASSLTENYGYT
TRBV12-3/TRBV12-4	TRBJ1-5	ASSSRGGIGNQPQH
TRBV20-1	TRBJ2-7	SAPLRDEQY
TRBV7-2	TRBJ1-2	ASSLPRTAYGYT
TRBV25-1	TRBJ1-1	ASRRTVEAF
TRBV30	TRBJ1-5	AWSLDNNNQPQH
TRBV28	TRBJ1-2	ASSLRSIYGYT
TRBV10-2	TRBJ1-4	ASYSGSLLF
TRBV12-3/TRBV12-4	TRBJ2-7	ASSLTGTRHEQY
TRBV19	TRBJ1-1	ASSGSALTLEAF
TRBV19	TRBJ2-3	ASSIRGTTDTQY
TRBV10-3	TRBJ2-7	AIRGQGRDEQY
TRBV5-1	TRBJ2-1	ASSLTSGKDEQF
TRBV12-3/TRBV12-4	TRBJ1-5	ASSLERGNQPQH
TRBV9	TRBJ2-1	ASRGNNEQF
TRBV28	TRBJ2-1	ASLETSGRAVGEQF
TRBV28	TRBJ2-1	ASIGGVLNEQF
TRBV20-1	TRBJ2-3	SARVPIGDADTQY
TRBV6-1	TRBJ2-1	ASSEASSGGPHEQF
TRBV11-2	TRBJ2-3	ASSQGILAGGSDTQY
TRBV12-3/TRBV12-4	TRBJ2-2	ASRDRVETGELF
TRBV30	TRBJ1-3	AWSLPTGNTIY
TRBV7-3	TRBJ1-1	ASSLTGANTEAF
TRBV6-6	TRBJ2-2	ATRDRNTGELF
TRBV25-1	TRBJ2-5	ASRDTGGEKTQY
TRBV28	TRBJ1-1	ASSVGSTEAF
TRBV19	TRBJ1-2	ASYPKQGFGYT
TRBV12-3/TRBV12-4	TRBJ1-5	ASSQTGGNQPQH
TRBV25-1	TRBJ2-3	ASSPRDTQY
TRBV7-2	TRBJ2-5	ASSSQYRETQY
TRBV5-4	TRBJ1-3	ASSLSTEDRNTIY
TRBV10-3	TRBJ2-5	AIGGGSQETQY
TRBV18	TRBJ2-7	ATLAGGDEQY
TRBV7-6	TRBJ2-1	ASSSVTSGANNEQF
TRBV2	TRBJ2-3	ASSEVTLAGDTDTQY
TRBV4-1	TRBJ1-4	ASSQGDRGYEKLF
TRBV6-1	TRBJ1-1	ASSDLTGYVTEAF
TRBV3-1	TRBJ1-5	ASSYTGAQPQH
TRBV12-3/TRBV12-4	TRBJ1-1	ASSRQGGNTEAF
TRBV9	TRBJ1-5	ASSVGGGLYSDQPQH
TRBV10-2	TRBJ2-7	ASTDSDEQY
TRBV21-1	TRBJ1-5	ASSRGWNQPQH
TRBV30	TRBJ2-1	AWSGTSGYNEQF
TRBV11-2	TRBJ2-1	ASSIGTEKQF
TRBV11-2	TRBJ1-2	ASSLANYGYT
TRBV2	TRBJ1-4	ASSEGTETEKLF
TRBV6-1	TRBJ1-5	ASSEGQLNQPQH
TRBV12-3/TRBV12-4	TRBJ2-2	ASRGSHLAIGELF
TRBV19	TRBJ2-7	ASSIGITYEQY
TRBV12-3/TRBV12-4	TRBJ2-7	ASSRMGEQY
TRBV6-6	TRBJ2-4	ASGGTAFGAKNIQY
TRBV30	TRBJ1-2	ASGRGEGPNGYT
TRBV10-3	TRBJ2-3	AISVGLTGADTQY
TRBV12-3/TRBV12-4	TRBJ2-7	ASTSRGAYEQY
TRBV19	TRBJ2-3	ASTPTGGDTDTQY
TRBV20-1	TRBJ2-3	SASRGGGGDTQY
TRBV6-6	TRBJ2-5	ASSYWSRQETQY